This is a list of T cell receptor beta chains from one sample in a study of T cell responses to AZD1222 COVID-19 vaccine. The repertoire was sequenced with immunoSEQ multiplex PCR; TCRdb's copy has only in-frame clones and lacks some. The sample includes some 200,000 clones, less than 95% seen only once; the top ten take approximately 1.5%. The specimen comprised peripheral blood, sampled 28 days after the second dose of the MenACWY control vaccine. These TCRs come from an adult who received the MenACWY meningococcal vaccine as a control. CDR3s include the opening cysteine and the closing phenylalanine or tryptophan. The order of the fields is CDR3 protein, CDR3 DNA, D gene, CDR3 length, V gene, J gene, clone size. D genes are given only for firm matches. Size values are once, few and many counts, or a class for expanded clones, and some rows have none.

CDR3 protein: CSVPGPQLETQYF
CDR3 DNA: TGCAGCGTTCCGGGACCGCAGTTGGAGACCCAGTACTTC
D gene: NA
CDR3 length: 13
V gene: TRBV29-1
J gene: TRBJ2-5
clone size: NA

CDR3 protein: CASSDGTDDTQYF
CDR3 DNA: TGTGCCAGCAGCGATGGGACAGACGATACGCAGTATTTT
D gene: TRBD1
CDR3 length: 13
V gene: TRBV9
J gene: TRBJ2-3
clone size: NA

CDR3 protein: CASSLSGTDTQYF
CDR3 DNA: TGTGCCAGCAGCTTAAGCGGGACAGATACGCAGTATTTT
D gene: NA
CDR3 length: 13
V gene: TRBV7-9
J gene: TRBJ2-3
clone size: NA

CDR3 protein: CASSSFGGVTEAFF
CDR3 DNA: TGTGCCAGCAGTTCTTTTGGGGGAGTCACTGAAGCTTTCTTT
D gene: NA
CDR3 length: 14
V gene: TRBV27
J gene: TRBJ1-1
clone size: NA

CDR3 protein: CASSPEQGTDTQYF
CDR3 DNA: TGTGCCAGCTCACCAGAACAGGGGACAGATACGCAGTATTTT
D gene: TRBD1
CDR3 length: 14
V gene: TRBV18
J gene: TRBJ2-3
clone size: NA

CDR3 protein: CASSYSSASQGTEAFF
CDR3 DNA: TGTGCCAGCAGTTACTCGTCGGCCAGCCAGGGAACTGAAGCTTTCTTT
D gene: NA
CDR3 length: 16
V gene: TRBV6-5
J gene: TRBJ1-1
clone size: NA

CDR3 protein: CASMKQGADEQYF
CDR3 DNA: TGTGCCAGTATGAAACAGGGGGCCGACGAGCAGTACTTC
D gene: TRBD1
CDR3 length: 13
V gene: TRBV19
J gene: TRBJ2-7
clone size: NA

CDR3 protein: CASSHTYEQYF
CDR3 DNA: TGTGCCAGCAGCCACACCTACGAGCAGTACTTC
D gene: NA
CDR3 length: 11
V gene: TRBV14
J gene: TRBJ2-7
clone size: NA

CDR3 protein: CASGGQGRNEQFF
CDR3 DNA: TGTGCCAGTGGCGGACAGGGGAGGAATGAGCAGTTCTTC
D gene: TRBD1
CDR3 length: 13
V gene: TRBV19
J gene: TRBJ2-1
clone size: NA

CDR3 protein: CAGGTSGSYEQYF
CDR3 DNA: TGTGCCGGCGGGACTAGCGGGTCCTACGAGCAGTACTTC
D gene: TRBD2
CDR3 length: 13
V gene: TRBV11-2
J gene: TRBJ2-7
clone size: once

CDR3 protein: CASSPTGILNYGYTF
CDR3 DNA: TGTGCCAGCAGCCCAACGGGGATATTGAACTATGGCTACACCTTC
D gene: NA
CDR3 length: 15
V gene: TRBV4-2
J gene: TRBJ1-2
clone size: NA

CDR3 protein: CAWGRGLVYNEQFF
CDR3 DNA: TGTGCCTGGGGTAGGGGACTAGTATACAATGAGCAGTTCTTC
D gene: TRBD2
CDR3 length: 14
V gene: TRBV30
J gene: TRBJ2-1
clone size: NA

CDR3 protein: CASSLEVNTEAFF
CDR3 DNA: TGTGCCAGCAGCTTAGAGGTGAACACTGAAGCTTTCTTT
D gene: NA
CDR3 length: 13
V gene: TRBV7-9
J gene: TRBJ1-1
clone size: NA

CDR3 protein: CASSLFRGAGEKLFF
CDR3 DNA: TGTGCCAGCAGCTTGTTTCGGGGGGCAGGTGAAAAACTGTTTTTT
D gene: NA
CDR3 length: 15
V gene: TRBV5-8
J gene: TRBJ1-4
clone size: NA

CDR3 protein: CASSPYSWGGGNGYTF
CDR3 DNA: TGTGCCAGCAGCCCCTATTCCTGGGGGGGTGGGAATGGCTACACCTTC
D gene: NA
CDR3 length: 16
V gene: TRBV7-6
J gene: TRBJ1-2
clone size: NA

CDR3 protein: CSVGDGYEQYF
CDR3 DNA: TGCAGCGTTGGGGACGGATACGAGCAGTACTTC
D gene: NA
CDR3 length: 11
V gene: TRBV29-1
J gene: TRBJ2-7
clone size: NA

CDR3 protein: CASSEGLGGPYEQYF
CDR3 DNA: TGCGCCAGCAGCGAAGGACTTGGCGGGCCCTACGAGCAGTACTTC
D gene: NA
CDR3 length: 15
V gene: TRBV5-1
J gene: TRBJ2-7
clone size: NA

CDR3 protein: CASSLGKGASGAYEQYF
CDR3 DNA: TGTGCCAGCAGCCTGGGTAAAGGGGCTAGCGGGGCCTACGAGCAGTACTTC
D gene: TRBD2
CDR3 length: 17
V gene: TRBV11-2
J gene: TRBJ2-7
clone size: NA